These 14 T cell receptor beta chains were sequenced from one sample in a study of cytomegalovirus exposure and HLA in healthy donors. Clones were read by immunoSEQ multiplex PCR, and TCRdb kept only the in-frame ones, dropping some. The sample yields roughly 150,000 clones, approximately 96% seen once. The sample comprised PBMCs. The origin of the receptors is a woman aged 18-30 years in good health and CMV-seronegative.

The chain links TRBV10-3 to TRBJ2-1; a possible D gene is TRBD2 (6 bases). CDR1 is ENHRY and CDR2 is SYGVKD in the germline V gene. The germline V and J ends were trimmed by 7 bases and 2 bases, with 12 bases remaining between them. The CDR3 consists of 14 residues. The CDR3 DNA follows: TGTGCCATCAAGAACGGAGGGCCCTACAATGAGCAGTTCTTC. Translating gives CAIKNGGPYNEQFF.

The V call is TRBV7-9, the J call TRBJ2-2; TRBD2 is a possible D gene (6 bases). CDR1 is SEHNR, CDR2 FQNEAQ, per germline (reference sequence). CDR3 length equals 15 residues. V lost 1 base, J lost 4 bases, and 10 bases lay in between. CDR3 protein: CASSLVATSTGELFF. CDR3 sequence (DNA): TGTGCCAGCAGCTTAGTAGCGACTAGCACCGGGGAGCTGTTTTTT.

This chain links TRBV9 with TRBJ2-1; TRBD2 matches at 10 bases. Germline loops: CDR1 SGDLS, CDR2 YYNGEE. CDR3 size: 15 residues. V lost 4 bases, J lost 2 bases, and 3 bases stayed unmatched. CDR3 nucleotide sequence: TGTGCCAGCAGCTTCAGCGGGGGGGCCTACAATGAGCAGTTCTTC. It encodes CASSFSGGAYNEQFF.

V and J are TRBV6-5 and TRBJ2-3, with D perhaps matching TRBD1 (5 bases). The CDR3 sequence is 15 residues long. The germline CDR1 and CDR2 sequences are MNHEY and SVGAGI. V was cut by 0 bases and J by 2 bases, with 9 bases left in between. The CDR3 is CASSYSGANTDTQYF. CDR3 in DNA: TGTGCCAGCAGTTACTCAGGGGCCAACACAGATACGCAGTATTTT.

The V and J genes are TRBV5-4 and TRBJ2-3, with TRBD1 matching 7 bases. With 3 bases clipped from V and 3 bases from J, the junction kept 10 bases outside the gene matches. This CDR3 region has 16 residues. Germline values: CDR1 SGHNT, CDR2 YYREEE (reference sequence). This chain's CDR3 is CASSSQTGLGTDTQYF. DNA of the CDR3: TGTGCCAGCAGCTCCCAGACAGGGTTGGGTACAGATACGCAGTATTTT.

The chain couples TRBV4-1 to TRBJ1-2, with D possibly TRBD1 on 6 matching bases. V was cut by 1 base and J by 0 bases, with 9 bases left in between. The CDR3 totals 15 residues. Germline CDR1 MGHRA, CDR2 YSYEKL. CDR3: CASSQVWDTNYGYTF. Written as DNA, the CDR3 is TGCGCCAGCAGCCAAGTGTGGGACACTAACTATGGCTACACCTTC.

This chain links TRBV4-1 with TRBJ1-5, with a weak D call TRBD1 (6 bases). The length of the CDR3 is 16 residues. Trimming left V 0 bases short and J 5 bases short, with 14 bases between. From germline, CDR1 is MGHRA and CDR2 YSYEKL. The CDR3 spells CASSQEWGRGDQPQHF. The CDR3 DNA is TGCGCCAGCAGCCAAGAATGGGGCAGGGGAGATCAGCCCCAGCATTTT.

V usage is TRBV5-1 and J usage is TRBJ1-1; 9 bases map to TRBD1. Per the germline V gene, CDR1 is SGHRS and CDR2 is YFSETQ. V was pared by 4 bases and J by 6 bases, with 10 bases of the junction left unmatched. The CDR3 consists of 15 residues. The DNA of the CDR3 is TGCGCCAGCAGCCCACCGACCGGGACAGGGTCTGAAGCTTTCTTT. Amino acid sequence: CASSPPTGTGSEAFF.

The chain uses TRBV5-4 and TRBJ2-7; D might be TRBD1 (5 bases). V gave up 4 bases and J gave up 3 bases, with 20 bases separating them. CDR1 and CDR2 from the germline V gene are SGHNT and YYREEE (reference sequence). CDR3 length: 16 residues. DNA of the CDR3: TGTGCCAGCAGCGGAGAGACAGTAGGGTCGTACTACGAGCAGTACTTC. Protein sequence: CASSGETVGSYYEQYF.

The chain combines TRBV27 with TRBJ2-5, with TRBD2 matching over 7 bases. Germline V gene data show CDR1 as MNHEY and CDR2 as SMNVEV (reference sequence). V dropped 5 bases and J dropped 0; count of bases not matched to a gene: 6. This CDR3 is built from 15 residues. The CDR3 sequence: CASSPLRGNQETQYF. CDR3 in DNA: TGTGCCAGCAGTCCCCTGCGGGGGAACCAAGAGACCCAGTACTTC.

This clone appeared a single time. V gene TRBV5-4 combines with J gene TRBJ2-1, with 9 bases aligning to TRBD2. This CDR3 is 15 amino acids long. CDR1 is SGHNT and CDR2 is YYREEE in the germline V gene (reference sequence). The junction had 6 bases not matched to a gene; V was cut back by 4 bases and J by 4 bases. The CDR3 sequence: CASSLSGGRYNEQFF. The DNA for the CDR3 is TGTGCCAGCAGCCTAAGCGGGGGGCGGTACAATGAGCAGTTCTTC.

This clone was counted once. Other DNA sequences in the same sample also yield this CDR3. This chain links TRBV18 with TRBJ1-5; D might be TRBD1 (5 bases). Germline CDR1 KGHSH, CDR2 LQKENI. V dropped 3 bases and J dropped 2 bases, with 14 bases sitting between them. The CDR3 contains 16 residues. The CDR3 DNA reads as TGTGCCAGCTCACCTACCGGGACTGGTGGCAATCAGCCCCAGCATTTT. It specifies CASSPTGTGGNQPQHF. The full variable domain, with the rest looked up from reference TRBV18 and TRBJ1-5, is NAGVMQNPRHLVRRRGQEARLRCSPMKGHSHVYWYRQLPEEGLKFMVYLQKENIIDESGMPKERFSAEFPKEGPSILRIQQVVRGDSAAYFCASSPTGTGGNQPQHFGDGTRLSIL.

The chain links TRBV5-1 to TRBJ2-3, with 10 bases fitting TRBD2. In germline, CDR1 is SGHRS, CDR2 YFSETQ. V trimming: 2 bases; J trimming: 7 bases; junction bases outside the gene matches: 10. The CDR3 spans 16 residues. CDR3 bases: TGCGCCAGCAGCTTATTAAGCGGGGGGGCCGTAAATACGCAGTATTTT. Encoded protein: CASSLLSGGAVNTQYF.

This clone appeared once. The gene calls are TRBV29-1 and TRBJ1-2; D is perhaps TRBD1 (5 bases). From germline, CDR1 is SQVTM and CDR2 ANQGSEA. CDR3 length equals 13 residues. The V gene lost 8 bases and the J gene lost 8 bases, with 21 bases spanning the gap. DNA of the CDR3: TGCAGCATTCTAGAGCAGGGCCATGACGGCTACACCTTC. Amino acids: CSILEQGHDGYTF.